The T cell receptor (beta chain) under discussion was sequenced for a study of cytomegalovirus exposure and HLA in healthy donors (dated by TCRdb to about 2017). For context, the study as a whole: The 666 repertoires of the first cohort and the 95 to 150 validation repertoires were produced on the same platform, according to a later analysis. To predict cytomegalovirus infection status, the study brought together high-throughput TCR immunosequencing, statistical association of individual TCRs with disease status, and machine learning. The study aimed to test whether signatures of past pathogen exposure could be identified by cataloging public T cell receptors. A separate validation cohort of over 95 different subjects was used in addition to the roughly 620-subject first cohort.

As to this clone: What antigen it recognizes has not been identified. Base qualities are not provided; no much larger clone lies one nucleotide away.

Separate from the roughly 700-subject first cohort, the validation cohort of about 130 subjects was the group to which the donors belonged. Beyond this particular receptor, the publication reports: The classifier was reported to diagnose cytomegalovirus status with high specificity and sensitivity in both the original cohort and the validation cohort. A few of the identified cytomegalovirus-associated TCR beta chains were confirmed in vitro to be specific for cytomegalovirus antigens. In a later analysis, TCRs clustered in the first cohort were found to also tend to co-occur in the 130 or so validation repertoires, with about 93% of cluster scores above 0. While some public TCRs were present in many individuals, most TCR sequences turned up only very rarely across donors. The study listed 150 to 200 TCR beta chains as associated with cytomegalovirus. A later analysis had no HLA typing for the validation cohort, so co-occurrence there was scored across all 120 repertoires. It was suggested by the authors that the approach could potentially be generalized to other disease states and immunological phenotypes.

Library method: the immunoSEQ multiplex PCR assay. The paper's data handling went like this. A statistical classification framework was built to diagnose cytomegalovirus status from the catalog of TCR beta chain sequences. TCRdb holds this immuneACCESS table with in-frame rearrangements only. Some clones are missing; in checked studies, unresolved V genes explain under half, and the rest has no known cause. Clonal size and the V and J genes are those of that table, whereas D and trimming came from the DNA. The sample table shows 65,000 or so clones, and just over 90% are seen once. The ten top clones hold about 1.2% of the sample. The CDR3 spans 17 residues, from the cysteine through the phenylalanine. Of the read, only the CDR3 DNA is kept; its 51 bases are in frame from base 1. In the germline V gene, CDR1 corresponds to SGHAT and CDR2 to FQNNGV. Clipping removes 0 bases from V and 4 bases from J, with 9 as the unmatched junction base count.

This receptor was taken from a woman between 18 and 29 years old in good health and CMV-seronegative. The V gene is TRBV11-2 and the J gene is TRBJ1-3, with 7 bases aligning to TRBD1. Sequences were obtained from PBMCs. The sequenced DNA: TGTGCCAGCAGCTTAGATGGGGACAGCCTTTTGGGAAACACCATATATTTT. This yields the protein CASSLDGDSLLGNTIYF.